This is a list of T cell receptor beta chains from one sample in a study of post-analysis software for immune sequencing data. TCRdb processed the PCR reads anew with MiXCR; each CDR3 protein has one entry. The top ten clones hold approximately 0.55% of a sample with hundreds of thousands of distinct CDR3 sequences, approximately 30% of them seen once. Sequenced input: blood. The origin of the receptors is a girl aged 10 to 17 with multiple sclerosis. Each CDR3 is given with its conserved first and last residue. Fields, in order: J gene, clone size, V gene, D gene, CDR3 protein, CDR3 DNA. A D gene is named only where the DNA matches it firmly. Expanded clones are given a class, and other clones once, few, many or no size at all.

J gene: TRBJ2-1
clone size: few
V gene: TRBV28
D gene: TRBD1
CDR3 protein: CATETPVQGDEQFF
CDR3 DNA: TGTGCTACGGAGACGCCCGTGCAGGGGGATGAGCAGTTCTTC

J gene: TRBJ1-2
clone size: -
V gene: TRBV28
D gene: TRBD1
CDR3 protein: CASRHGKLSRDRNNYGYTF
CDR3 DNA: TGTGCCAGCAGGCACGGGAAGCTAAGCCGGGACAGGAATAACTATGGCTACACCTTC

J gene: TRBJ2-5
clone size: few
V gene: TRBV7-7
D gene: -
CDR3 protein: CASSPIGNQETQYF
CDR3 DNA: TGTGCTAGCAGCCCCATAGGGAACCAAGAGACCCAGTACTTC

J gene: TRBJ1-1
clone size: -
V gene: TRBV28
D gene: -
CDR3 protein: CASSILLNTEAFF
CDR3 DNA: TGTGCCAGCAGCATCTTACTGAACACTGAAGCTTTCTTT

J gene: TRBJ1-1
clone size: few
V gene: TRBV20-1
D gene: -
CDR3 protein: CSARDTPEAFF
CDR3 DNA: TGCAGTGCACGGGACACCCCTGAAGCTTTCTTT

J gene: TRBJ2-3
clone size: few
V gene: TRBV5-1
D gene: TRBD2
CDR3 protein: CASSLASLAGPADTQYF
CDR3 DNA: TGCGCCAGCAGCTTGGCTTCTCTAGCGGGCCCGGCAGATACGCAGTATTTT

J gene: TRBJ2-7
clone size: many
V gene: TRBV7-2
D gene: TRBD2
CDR3 protein: CASSLALLAGDREQYF
CDR3 DNA: TGTGCCAGCAGCTTAGCGCTCCTAGCGGGAGATAGGGAGCAGTACTTC

J gene: TRBJ2-7
clone size: few
V gene: TRBV18
D gene: -
CDR3 protein: CASSPIPGDWEQYF
CDR3 DNA: TGTGCCAGCTCACCGATCCCAGGGGATTGGGAGCAGTACTTC

J gene: TRBJ2-5
clone size: many
V gene: TRBV29-1
D gene: -
CDR3 protein: CSVENRDQETQYF
CDR3 DNA: TGCAGCGTTGAGAACCGAGACCAAGAGACCCAGTACTTC

J gene: TRBJ2-2
clone size: -
V gene: TRBV6-6
D gene: -
CDR3 protein: CASSYYVAGELFF
CDR3 DNA: TGTGCCAGCAGTTATTATGTCGCCGGGGAGCTGTTTTTT

J gene: TRBJ2-6
clone size: -
V gene: TRBV7-2
D gene: -
CDR3 protein: CASSFGRISGANVLTF
CDR3 DNA: TGTGCCAGCAGCTTCGGACGGATCTCTGGGGCCAACGTCCTGACTTTC

J gene: TRBJ2-3
clone size: many
V gene: TRBV7-9
D gene: TRBD1
CDR3 protein: CASSPWTGETDTQYF
CDR3 DNA: TGTGCCAGCAGCCCCTGGACAGGGGAGACAGATACGCAGTATTTT

J gene: TRBJ2-1
clone size: -
V gene: TRBV7-9
D gene: TRBD2
CDR3 protein: CASSPRKREGPYNEQFF
CDR3 DNA: TGTGCCAGCAGCCCACGGAAGCGGGAGGGCCCGTACAATGAGCAGTTCTTC

J gene: TRBJ2-1
clone size: many
V gene: TRBV3-1
D gene: -
CDR3 protein: CASSQARSGMPNEQFF
CDR3 DNA: TGTGCCAGCAGCCAAGCAAGGTCGGGCATGCCCAATGAGCAGTTCTTC

J gene: TRBJ2-7
clone size: few
V gene: TRBV7-6
D gene: -
CDR3 protein: CASSLGGLPTIGEQYF
CDR3 DNA: TGTGCCAGCAGCTTAGGGGGACTCCCGACGATTGGCGAGCAGTACTTC

J gene: TRBJ2-1
clone size: few
V gene: TRBV7-2
D gene: -
CDR3 protein: CASSSRRPSSYNEQFF
CDR3 DNA: TGTGCCAGCAGCTCTAGGAGACCGAGCTCCTACAATGAGCAGTTCTTC

J gene: TRBJ1-1
clone size: once
V gene: TRBV4-1
D gene: -
CDR3 protein: CASSHITGLYEAFF
CDR3 DNA: TGCGCCAGCAGCCACATAACAGGGTTGTATGAAGCTTTCTTT

J gene: TRBJ2-4
clone size: -
V gene: TRBV28
D gene: -
CDR3 protein: CASSLGYGQYF
CDR3 DNA: TGTGCCAGCAGTTTGGGCTACGGGCAGTACTTC

J gene: TRBJ2-5
clone size: -
V gene: TRBV20-1
D gene: -
CDR3 protein: CSVFLPQNKETQYF
CDR3 DNA: TGCAGTGTTTTCTTACCCCAAAACAAAGAGACCCAGTACTTC

J gene: TRBJ2-3
clone size: -
V gene: TRBV3-1
D gene: -
CDR3 protein: CASSQGKAGSADTQYF
CDR3 DNA: TGTGCCAGCAGCCAAGGAAAGGCGGGCTCGGCAGATACGCAGTATTTT

J gene: TRBJ2-1
clone size: -
V gene: TRBV10-3
D gene: TRBD2
CDR3 protein: CAISESSGGRSYNEQFF
CDR3 DNA: TGTGCCATCAGTGAGTCGAGCGGGGGGAGGTCCTACAATGAGCAGTTCTTC

J gene: TRBJ1-3
clone size: -
V gene: TRBV6-1
D gene: -
CDR3 protein: CASSEAWGANGNTIYF
CDR3 DNA: TGTGCCAGCAGTGAAGCCTGGGGGGCTAATGGAAACACCATATATTTT

J gene: TRBJ2-1
clone size: -
V gene: TRBV15
D gene: -
CDR3 protein: CATSRVGQTDEQFF
CDR3 DNA: TGTGCCACCAGCAGAGTAGGGCAGACCGATGAGCAGTTCTTC

J gene: TRBJ2-7
clone size: once
V gene: TRBV12-3/TRBV12-4
D gene: TRBD2
CDR3 protein: CASNPASGSSEQYF
CDR3 DNA: TGTGCCAGCAACCCCGCTAGCGGGAGTAGCGAGCAGTACTTC

J gene: TRBJ2-3
clone size: -
V gene: TRBV7-2
D gene: TRBD1
CDR3 protein: CASSNRDRSLDTQYF
CDR3 DNA: TGTGCCAGCAGCAACCGGGACAGGTCTCTAGATACGCAGTATTTT

J gene: TRBJ2-2
clone size: -
V gene: TRBV20-1
D gene: -
CDR3 protein: CSARIGGTGELFF
CDR3 DNA: TGCAGTGCTAGGATAGGGGGCACCGGGGAGCTGTTTTTT

J gene: TRBJ2-7
clone size: few
V gene: TRBV5-4
D gene: -
CDR3 protein: CASSLRALGAEQYF
CDR3 DNA: TGTGCCAGCAGCTTGAGGGCCCTGGGGGCCGAGCAGTACTTC

J gene: TRBJ2-1
clone size: few
V gene: TRBV5-4
D gene: TRBD2
CDR3 protein: CASSSAGTSANNEQFF
CDR3 DNA: TGTGCCAGCAGCTCCGCCGGGACTAGCGCGAACAATGAGCAGTTCTTC

J gene: TRBJ2-7
clone size: -
V gene: TRBV28
D gene: TRBD2
CDR3 protein: CAGGVGYEQYF
CDR3 DNA: TGTGCCGGGGGGGTGGGGTACGAGCAGTACTTC

J gene: TRBJ2-1
clone size: -
V gene: TRBV20-1
D gene: -
CDR3 protein: CSAPSPGDNEQFF
CDR3 DNA: TGCAGTGCTCCTAGTCCGGGGGACAATGAGCAGTTCTTC

J gene: TRBJ1-1
clone size: -
V gene: TRBV20-1
D gene: -
CDR3 protein: CSASLLSANTEAFF
CDR3 DNA: TGCAGTGCTAGTCTTCTGTCTGCGAACACTGAAGCTTTCTTT

J gene: TRBJ2-5
clone size: -
V gene: TRBV6-2/TRBV6-3
D gene: -
CDR3 protein: CASSYRGRSQETQYF
CDR3 DNA: TGTGCCAGCAGTTATAGGGGCCGATCTCAAGAGACCCAGTACTTC

J gene: TRBJ2-7
clone size: few
V gene: TRBV7-2
D gene: -
CDR3 protein: CASSLGWTASYEQYF
CDR3 DNA: TGTGCCAGCAGCTTGGGCTGGACAGCCTCCTACGAGCAGTACTTC

J gene: TRBJ1-2
clone size: few
V gene: TRBV4-2
D gene: -
CDR3 protein: CASSQGRGSEGGYTF
CDR3 DNA: TGTGCCAGCAGCCAAGGAAGGGGGAGTGAAGGTGGCTACACCTTC

J gene: TRBJ1-5
clone size: few
V gene: TRBV20-1
D gene: TRBD1
CDR3 protein: CSASQTGGRPQHF
CDR3 DNA: TGCAGTGCTAGTCAGACAGGGGGCAGGCCCCAGCATTTT

J gene: TRBJ2-1
clone size: few
V gene: TRBV29-1
D gene: -
CDR3 protein: CSVRFSYNEQFF
CDR3 DNA: TGCAGCGTAAGGTTCTCCTACAATGAGCAGTTCTTC

J gene: TRBJ2-2
clone size: few
V gene: TRBV5-5
D gene: -
CDR3 protein: CASRLDWNTGELFF
CDR3 DNA: TGTGCCAGCAGGCTAGATTGGAACACCGGGGAGCTGTTTTTT